Detailed here is one T cell receptor beta chain. The sample belongs to a study of PD-L1 blockade in urothelial cancer. Study overall: Every 3 weeks, patients received intravenous atezolizumab 1,200 mg, beginning 2014. Blood gave a median about 150,000 T cells.

Using immunoSEQ multiplex PCR, the repertoire was profiled, and TCRdb retains in-frame clones only, with some absent. There are about 82,000 clones in the sample; 75% to 90% occur only once, and around 5% lies in the top ten. The CDR3 sequence is 14 residues long. Per germline, CDR1 MDHEN and CDR2 SYDVKM. Trimming removed 6 bases from V and 0 bases from J, with 9 bases in between. Sequencing was performed on PBMCs, taken around atezolizumab (anti-PD-L1) treatment. The J gene is TRBJ1-3, the V gene TRBV28; D remains ambiguous. This TCR derives from a woman between 65 and 79 years old with urothelial cancer. As DNA, the CDR3 is TGTGCCAGCAGCCCCCACGGCTCTGGAAACACCATATATTTT. Residues: CASSPHGSGNTIYF.